These T cell receptor beta chains were read from a single sample in a study of Ad26.COV2.S vaccination and SARS-CoV-2 variants. Only in-frame clones appear in the TCRdb table, and some are missing; sequencing was by immunoSEQ multiplex PCR. The table includes 300,000 to 400,000 clones, more than 85% detected once. Sequencing used peripheral blood, obtained in a trial of Ad26.COV2.S vaccine versus placebo. Receptors were obtained from a person between 18 and 59 years old who received the Ad26.COV2.S COVID-19 vaccine or a placebo. The CDR3 runs from the conserved cysteine through the conserved F or W.

v_call cdr3_aa
TRBV5-6 CASSRYGVDYEQYF
TRBV9 CASSAPTGSRANVLTF
TRBV5-1 CASRVMNTGELFF
TRBV7-2 CASSLMRSTNEKLFF
TRBV7-9 CASSTGRVYEQYF
TRBV5-1 CASSLSLPGELFF
TRBV4-1 CASSQRRGNTEAFF
TRBV27 CASRVTGDSSGANVLTF
TRBV19 CASSIQGAGADTQYF
TRBV25-1 CASSEPTTGEEKLFF
TRBV28 CASRAGPQATYEQYF
TRBV10-3 CAISEGQGTNYGYTF
TRBV7-9 CASSQIGQANTEAFF
TRBV3-1/TRBV3-2 CASSQDRVQETQYF
TRBV24-1 CATSEGPTGELFF
TRBV29-1 CSVAPGNGNTIYF
TRBV7-9 CASNPTGPYEQYF
TRBV9 CASSADLRDSPLHF
TRBV28 CASSFSRGNEQYF
TRBV4-2 CASSQDRGRDYGYTF
TRBV5-5 CASSLLGSLSYEQYF
TRBV7-2 CASSRDGVSSYEQYF
TRBV5-6 CASSLAVVAGDSYNEQFF
TRBV11-2 CASSLASGYNEQFF
TRBV5-6 CASSSTDRAINTEAFF
TRBV12-3/TRBV12-4 CASSFLQIYEQYF
TRBV7-3 CASSSPTTCDIHNQPQHF
TRBV29-1 CSVGGSGNTEAFF
TRBV5-4 CASSLDRGREQYF
TRBV20-1 CSASTSGAFTDTQYF
TRBV19 CASSKQGGTGELFF
TRBV7-6 CASSLTGLVQETQYF
TRBV30 CAWSVSGVADETASYEQYF
TRBV11-2 CASSLGLAVSEQYF
TRBV6-5 CASSYSPGYNYGYTF
TRBV5-1 CASSPILTGSYGYTF
TRBV6-4 CASSGWLGQPQHF
TRBV11-2 CASSLAGQGLDTQYF